This T cell receptor beta chain was captured in a study of blood T cell repertoires in COVID-19. Study background: Samples came from the United States, Italy and Spain, spanning acute and convalescent COVID-19.

This clone was seen just once. The V end lost 3 bases, the J end lost 5 bases, and 7 bases lay between the germline ends. The CDR3 loop spans 12 amino acids. Authors' methods: How many nucleated cells were present was estimated from reference gene primer amplification. Produced via immunoSEQ multiplex PCR; TCRdb's table is partial and in-frame only. V and J calls plus clone size are reproduced from that table; the DNA served to infer D and trimming. The sample includes 200,000 or so clones, around 90% of them seen just once. The J gene is TRBJ1-2, the V gene TRBV12-3 or TRBV12-4; no firm D call. The clonotype comes from a man aged 70 or older with acute or convalescent COVID-19. The material sequenced was peripheral blood. In DNA form, the CDR3 reads TGTGCCAGCAGTTTGCTACAGTATGGCTACACCTTC. This gives the protein CASSLLQYGYTF.